This section outlines one T cell receptor (beta chain) sequence together with its context. V lost 0 bases and J lost 5; bases outside the gene matches: 3. The CDR3 spans 17 residues. The V gene's germline CDR1 is MNHNS and CDR2 SASEGT. This entry comes from a study of shared T cell receptors in the human thymus. The method was immunoSEQ multiplex PCR; TCRdb's version includes in-frame clones alone and lacks a portion of them. The sample shows 650,000 to 950,000 clones, roughly 88% of them seen only once. These records were also assigned to another study, of human thymus T cells. Per that study: Thymic material originated from resections removed in the course of corrective heart surgery. There appeared to be biased usage of V and J genes in thymic and blood repertoires. Thymic repertoires overlap heavily among unrelated individuals, related research has reported.

This TCR was recovered from a girl less than two years old with a congenital heart defect. The sequencing input was thymocytes. The chain recombines TRBV6-1 with TRBJ2-1, with 14 bases that match TRBD2. CDR3 protein: CASSEALTSGGDNEQFF. In nucleotides, the CDR3 is TGTGCCAGCAGTGAAGCGCTGACTAGCGGGGGGGACAATGAGCAGTTCTTC.